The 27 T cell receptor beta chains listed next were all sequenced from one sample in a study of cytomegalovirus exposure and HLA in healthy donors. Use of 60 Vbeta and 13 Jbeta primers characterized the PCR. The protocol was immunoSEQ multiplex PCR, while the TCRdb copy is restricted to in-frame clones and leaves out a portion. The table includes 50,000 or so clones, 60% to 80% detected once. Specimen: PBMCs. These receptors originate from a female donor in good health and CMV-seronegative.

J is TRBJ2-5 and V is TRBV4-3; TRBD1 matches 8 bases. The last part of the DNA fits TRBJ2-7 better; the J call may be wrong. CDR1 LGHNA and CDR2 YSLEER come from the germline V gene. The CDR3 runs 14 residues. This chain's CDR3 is CASSQDRGLYEQYF. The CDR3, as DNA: TGCGCCAGCAGCCAAGACAGGGGGCTCTACGAGCAGTACTTC.

DNA of the CDR3: TGTGCCAGCAGCTTGGGCTCTAGACAGGGTTTTTACGAGCAGTACTTC. Protein sequence: CASSLGSRQGFYEQYF. The chain employs TRBV5-6 and TRBJ2-7; 7 nucleotides align to TRBD1. V shed 0 bases, J shed 4 bases, and the junction held 10 bases outside the gene matches. Germline V gene lookup returns CDR1 SGHDT and CDR2 YYEEEE. The CDR3 is made up of 16 amino acids.

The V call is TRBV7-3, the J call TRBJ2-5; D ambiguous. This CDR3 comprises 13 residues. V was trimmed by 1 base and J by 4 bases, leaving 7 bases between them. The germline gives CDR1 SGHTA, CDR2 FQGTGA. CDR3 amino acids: CASSLIVGETQYF. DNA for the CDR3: TGTGCCAGCAGCTTAATTGTCGGAGAGACCCAGTACTTC. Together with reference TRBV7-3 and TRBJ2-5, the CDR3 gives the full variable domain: GAGVSQTPSNKVTEKGKYVELRCDPISGHTALYWYRQSLGQGPEFLIYFQGTGAADDSGLPNDRFFAVRPEGSVSTLKIQRTERGDSAVYLCASSLIVGETQYFGPGTRLLVL.

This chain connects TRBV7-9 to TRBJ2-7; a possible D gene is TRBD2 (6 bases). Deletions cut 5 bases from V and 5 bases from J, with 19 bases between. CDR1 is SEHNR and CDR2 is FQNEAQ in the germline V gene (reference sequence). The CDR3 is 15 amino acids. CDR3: CASSPGDWTRNEQYF. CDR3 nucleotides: TGTGCCAGCAGCCCGGGGGACTGGACCCGTAACGAGCAGTACTTC.

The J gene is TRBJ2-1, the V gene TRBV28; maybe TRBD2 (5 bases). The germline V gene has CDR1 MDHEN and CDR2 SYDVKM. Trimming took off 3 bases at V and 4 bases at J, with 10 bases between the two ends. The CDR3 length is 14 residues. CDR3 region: CASSLPGRYNEQFF. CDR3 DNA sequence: TGTGCCAGCAGTTTGCCGGGGAGATACAATGAGCAGTTCTTC.

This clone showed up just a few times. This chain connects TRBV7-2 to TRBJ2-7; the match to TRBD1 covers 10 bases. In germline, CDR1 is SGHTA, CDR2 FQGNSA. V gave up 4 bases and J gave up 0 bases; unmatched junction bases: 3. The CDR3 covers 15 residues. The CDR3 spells CASSSGQGSSYEQYF. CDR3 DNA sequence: TGTGCCAGCAGCTCGGGACAGGGGAGCTCCTACGAGCAGTACTTC.

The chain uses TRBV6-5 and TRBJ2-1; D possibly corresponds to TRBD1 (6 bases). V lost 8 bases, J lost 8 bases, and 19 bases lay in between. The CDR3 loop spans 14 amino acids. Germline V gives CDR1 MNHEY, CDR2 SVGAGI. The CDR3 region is CASWGRTSYYEQFF. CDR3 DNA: TGTGCCAGCTGGGGGCGGACCTCTTACTATGAGCAGTTCTTC.

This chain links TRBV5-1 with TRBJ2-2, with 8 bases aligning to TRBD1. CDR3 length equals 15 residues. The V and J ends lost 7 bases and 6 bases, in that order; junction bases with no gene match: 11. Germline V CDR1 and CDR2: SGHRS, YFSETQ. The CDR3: CASGPETGVPGELFF. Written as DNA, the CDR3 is TGCGCCAGCGGGCCGGAGACAGGGGTTCCCGGGGAGCTGTTTTTT.

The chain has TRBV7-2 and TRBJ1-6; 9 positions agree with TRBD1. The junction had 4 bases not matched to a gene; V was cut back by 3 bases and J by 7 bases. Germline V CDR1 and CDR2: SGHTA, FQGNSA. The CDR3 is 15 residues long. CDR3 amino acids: CASSFTGTGNSPLHF. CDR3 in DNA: TGTGCCAGCAGCTTTACGGGGACAGGGAATTCACCCCTCCACTTT.

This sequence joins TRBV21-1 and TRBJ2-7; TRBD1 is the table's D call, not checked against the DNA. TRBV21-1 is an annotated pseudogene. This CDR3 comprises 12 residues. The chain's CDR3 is CASSNNTYEQYF. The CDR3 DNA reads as TGTGCCAGCAGCAACAACACCTACGAGCAGTACTTC.

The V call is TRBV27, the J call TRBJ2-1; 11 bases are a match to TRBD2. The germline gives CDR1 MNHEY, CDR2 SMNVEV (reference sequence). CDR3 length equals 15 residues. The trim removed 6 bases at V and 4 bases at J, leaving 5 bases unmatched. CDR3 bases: TGTGCCAGCAGCGATCTAGCGGGAGGATACAATGAGCAGTTCTTC. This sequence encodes CASSDLAGGYNEQFF.

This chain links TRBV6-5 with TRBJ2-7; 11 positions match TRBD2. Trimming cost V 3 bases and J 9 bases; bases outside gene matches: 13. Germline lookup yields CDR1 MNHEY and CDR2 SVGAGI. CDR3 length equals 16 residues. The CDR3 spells CASSYRAGLAGGPQYF. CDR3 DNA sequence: TGTGCCAGCAGTTATCGGGCGGGCCTAGCGGGGGGTCCGCAGTACTTC.

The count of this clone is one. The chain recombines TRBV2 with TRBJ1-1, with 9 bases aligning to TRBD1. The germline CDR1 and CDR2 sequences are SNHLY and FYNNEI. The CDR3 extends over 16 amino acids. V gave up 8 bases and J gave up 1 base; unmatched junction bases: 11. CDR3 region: CASDKQGAFGNTEAFF. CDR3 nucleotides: TGTGCCAGCGACAAACAGGGGGCGTTCGGGAACACTGAAGCTTTCTTT.

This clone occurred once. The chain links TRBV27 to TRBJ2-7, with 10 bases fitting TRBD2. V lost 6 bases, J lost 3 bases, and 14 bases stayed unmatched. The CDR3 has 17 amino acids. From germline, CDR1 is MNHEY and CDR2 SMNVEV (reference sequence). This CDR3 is CASSYSPGTSVNYEQYF. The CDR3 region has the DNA TGTGCCAGCAGCTATTCACCCGGGACTAGCGTAAACTACGAGCAGTACTTC.

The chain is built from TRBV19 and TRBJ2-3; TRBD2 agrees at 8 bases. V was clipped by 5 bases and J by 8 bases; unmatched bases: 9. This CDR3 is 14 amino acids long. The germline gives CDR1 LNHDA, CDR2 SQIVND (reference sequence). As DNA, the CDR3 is TGTGCCAGTAGTGTGGGGACTAGTTGGGGTACGCAGTATTTT. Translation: CASSVGTSWGTQYF.

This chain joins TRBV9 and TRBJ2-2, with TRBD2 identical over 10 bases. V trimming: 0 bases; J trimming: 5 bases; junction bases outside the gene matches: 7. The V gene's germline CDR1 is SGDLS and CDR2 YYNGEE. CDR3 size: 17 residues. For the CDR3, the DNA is TGTGCCAGCAGCGTAGCAGCTAGCGGGAGATTAACCGGGGAGCTGTTTTTT. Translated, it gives CASSVAASGRLTGELFF. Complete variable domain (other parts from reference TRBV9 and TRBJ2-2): DSGVTQTPKHLITATGQRVTLRCSPRSGDLSVYWYQQSLDQGLQFLIQYYNGEERAKGNILERFSAQQFPDLHSELNLSSLELGDSALYFCASSVAASGRLTGELFFGEGSRLTVL.

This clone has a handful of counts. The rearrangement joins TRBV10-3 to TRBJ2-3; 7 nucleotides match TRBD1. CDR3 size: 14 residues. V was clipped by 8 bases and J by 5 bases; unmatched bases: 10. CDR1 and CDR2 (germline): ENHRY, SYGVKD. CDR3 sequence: CAISQGQPIDTQYF. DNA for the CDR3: TGTGCCATCTCCCAGGGACAGCCTATAGATACGCAGTATTTT.

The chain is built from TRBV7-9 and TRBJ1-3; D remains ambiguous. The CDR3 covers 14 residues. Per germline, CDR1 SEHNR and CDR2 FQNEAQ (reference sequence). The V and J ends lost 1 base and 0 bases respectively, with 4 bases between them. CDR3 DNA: TGTGCCAGCAGCTTAGACATCTCTGGAAACACCATATATTTT. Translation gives CASSLDISGNTIYF.

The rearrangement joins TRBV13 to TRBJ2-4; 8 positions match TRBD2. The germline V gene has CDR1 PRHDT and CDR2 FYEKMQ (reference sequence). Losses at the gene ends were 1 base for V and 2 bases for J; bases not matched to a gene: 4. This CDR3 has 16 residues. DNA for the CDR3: TGTGCCAGCAGCTTAGCGGGGGGGTATCCCAAAAACATTCAGTACTTC. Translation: CASSLAGGYPKNIQYF.

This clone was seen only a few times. CDR3 amino acids: CSANREINTEAFF. The CDR3 bases are TGCAGCGCCAACCGGGAGATTAACACTGAAGCTTTCTTT. This sequence joins TRBV29-1 and TRBJ1-1; D remains ambiguous. V was shortened by 7 bases and J by 2 bases, with 14 bases between the two germline ends. This CDR3 region has 13 residues. CDR1 is SQVTM, CDR2 ANQGSEA, per germline.

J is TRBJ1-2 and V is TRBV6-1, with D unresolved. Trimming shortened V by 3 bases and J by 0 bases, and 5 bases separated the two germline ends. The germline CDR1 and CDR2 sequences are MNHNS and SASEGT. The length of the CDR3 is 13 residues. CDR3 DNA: TGTGCCAGCAGTGATCTTGCTAACTATGGCTACACCTTC. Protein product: CASSDLANYGYTF.

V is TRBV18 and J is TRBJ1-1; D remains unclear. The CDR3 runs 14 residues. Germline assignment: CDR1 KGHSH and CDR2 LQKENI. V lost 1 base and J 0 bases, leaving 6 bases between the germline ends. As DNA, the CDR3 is TGTGCCAGCTCACCACTCGAGGTGAACACTGAAGCTTTCTTT. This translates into CASSPLEVNTEAFF.

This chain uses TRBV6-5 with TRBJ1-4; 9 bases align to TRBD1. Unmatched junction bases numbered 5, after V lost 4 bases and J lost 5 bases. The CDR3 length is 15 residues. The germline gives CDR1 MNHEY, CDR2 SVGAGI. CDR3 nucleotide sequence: TGTGCCAGCAGTTCCAGGACAGGGGAAAATGAAAAACTGTTTTTT. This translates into CASSSRTGENEKLFF.

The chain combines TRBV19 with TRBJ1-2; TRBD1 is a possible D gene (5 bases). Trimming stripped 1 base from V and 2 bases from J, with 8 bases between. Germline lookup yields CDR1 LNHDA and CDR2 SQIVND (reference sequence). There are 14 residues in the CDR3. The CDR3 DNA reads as TGTGCCAGTAGTATAGCAGGGAACAACTATGGCTACACCTTC. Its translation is CASSIAGNNYGYTF.

The CDR3, as DNA: TGTGCCAGCAGGGACAGGGTTTTGGGGGATGAGCAGTTCTTC. Translation gives CASRDRVLGDEQFF. The chain carries TRBV6-1 and TRBJ2-1; 8 nucleotides agree with TRBD1. Per germline, CDR1 MNHNS and CDR2 SASEGT. There are 14 residues in the CDR3. The trim removed 6 bases at V and 8 bases at J, leaving 9 bases unmatched.

CDR3 DNA: TGTGCCAGCAGTCAAGACTTCTTCGAGCAGTACTTC. It yields the protein CASSQDFFEQYF. The chain links TRBV11-2 to TRBJ2-7; D not certain. Germline CDR1 is SGHAT and CDR2 is FQNNGV. CDR3 size: 12 residues. V lost 6 bases and J 6 bases, leaving 12 bases between the germline ends.

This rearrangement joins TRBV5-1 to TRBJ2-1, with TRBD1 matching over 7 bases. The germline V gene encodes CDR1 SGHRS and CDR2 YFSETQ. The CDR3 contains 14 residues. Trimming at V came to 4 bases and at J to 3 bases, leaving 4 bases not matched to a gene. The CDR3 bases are TGCGCCAGCAGCCGGGACAGACACTACAATGAGCAGTTCTTC. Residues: CASSRDRHYNEQFF.